A single sample is the source of the 32 T cell receptor beta chains below, sequenced in a study of shared clonotypes between healthy human individuals. Naive-designated CD8 cells lacked CD45RO, were positively enriched for CCR7, and omitted terminally differentiated effector memory CD45RA+ cells. The assay was immunoSEQ multiplex PCR, and TCRdb's table has in-frame clones only and misses some. Of about 2 million clones detected, about 94% appear once; the ten largest clones hold 0.9% to 1.4%. The sample was naive CD8+ T cells sorted from blood. These TCRs come from a man aged 18 to 35 in good health.

The chain uses TRBV4-1 and TRBJ2-7; 9 bases are shared with TRBD2. V trimming: 1 base; J trimming: 4 bases; junction bases outside the gene matches: 5. Germline V gene lookup returns CDR1 MGHRA and CDR2 YSYEKL. CDR3 length: 15 amino acids. CDR3 coding DNA: TGCGCCAGCAGCCAAGTTAGCGGGAGAGCATACGAGCAGTACTTC. Translation gives CASSQVSGRAYEQYF.

On this clone itself: Different DNA sequences within this sample yield the same CDR3. The chain combines TRBV27 with TRBJ1-1; D is uncertain. CDR3 length: 12 residues. V lost 2 bases and J 8 bases, leaving 9 bases between the germline ends. Germline V gene lookup returns CDR1 MNHEY and CDR2 SMNVEV (reference sequence). CDR3 residues: CASSLLGREAFF. The DNA of the CDR3 is TGTGCCAGCAGTTTACTCGGCAGGGAAGCTTTCTTT.

V and J are TRBV7-9 and TRBJ2-7; D unclear. CDR1 is SEHNR, CDR2 FQNEAQ, per germline (reference sequence). V was pared by 3 bases and J by 4 bases, with 13 bases between. This CDR3 spans 14 amino acids. The CDR3 coding sequence is TGTGCCAGCAGCTTGCCGAACCGGCAGTACGAGCAGTACTTC. Translation gives CASSLPNRQYEQYF.

This clone appeared once. The DNA for the CDR3 is TGTGCCAGTCGGGACCTCACTGAAGCTTTCTTT. The encoded protein is CASRDLTEAFF. This chain connects TRBV19 to TRBJ1-1, with a possible D match to TRBD1 (5 bases). The V and J ends lost 8 bases and 4 bases respectively, with 8 bases between them. The CDR3 sequence is 11 residues long. Germline V gives CDR1 LNHDA, CDR2 SQIVND (reference sequence).

CDR3 sequence: CASFTLSGSSYNEQFF. DNA of the CDR3: TGCGCCAGCTTCACACTCAGCGGGAGCTCCTACAATGAGCAGTTCTTC. The V call is TRBV10-2, the J call TRBJ2-1; TRBD2 matches at 8 bases. Germline V lookup: CDR1 WSHSY, CDR2 SAAADI. The V segment lost 8 bases and the J segment 0 bases; nucleotides outside the gene matches: 9. CDR3 length: 16 residues.

The rearrangement uses TRBV2 and TRBJ2-7; the match to TRBD2 covers 15 bases. The junction had 5 bases not matched to a gene; V was cut back by 7 bases and J by 1 base. The CDR3 contains 16 residues. Germline CDR1 and CDR2: SNHLY and FYNNEI. CDR3 loop: CASTGLAGGGSYEQYF. DNA of the CDR3: TGTGCCAGCACGGGACTAGCGGGGGGCGGGTCCTACGAGCAGTACTTC. The full variable domain, in which reference TRBV2 and TRBJ2-7 provide the parts outside the CDR3, is EPEVTQTPSHQVTQMGQEVILRCVPISNHLYFYWYRQILGQKVEFLVSFYNNEISEKSEIFDDQFSVERPDGSNFTLKIRSTKLEDSAMYFCASTGLAGGGSYEQYFGPGTRLTVT.

The genes are TRBV7-9 and TRBJ1-2; a possible D gene is TRBD1 (6 bases). V was clipped by 4 bases and J by 6 bases, with 21 bases between them. This CDR3 region has 16 residues. The V gene's germline CDR1 is SEHNR and CDR2 FQNEAQ (reference sequence). CDR3 sequence reads: CASSSFIAGEGDGYTF. DNA of the CDR3: TGTGCCAGCAGCTCATTTATTGCAGGGGAAGGGGATGGCTACACCTTC. The whole variable domain, filled in from reference TRBV7-9 and TRBJ1-2, reads DTGVSQNPRHKITKRGQNVTFRCDPISEHNRLYWYRQTLGQGPEFLTYFQNEAQLEKSRLLSDRFSAERPKGSFSTLEIQRTEQGDSAMYLCASSSFIAGEGDGYTFGSGTRLTVV.

CDR3 loop: CASSLITGEGQETQYF. CDR3 in DNA: TGTGCCAGCAGCTTAATCACAGGGGAAGGGCAAGAGACCCAGTACTTC. The chain uses TRBV13 and TRBJ2-5, with TRBD1 identical over 7 bases. After removal of 2 bases from V and 2 bases from J, the junction contained 8 bases not matched to a gene. The CDR3 has 16 amino acids. CDR1 is PRHDT and CDR2 is FYEKMQ in the germline V gene (reference sequence).

The J gene is TRBJ2-1, the V gene TRBV11-2, with 14 bases aligning to TRBD2. The CDR3 is 16 residues long. V trimming: 5 bases; J trimming: 5 bases; junction bases outside the gene matches: 5. Per the germline V gene, CDR1 is SGHAT and CDR2 is FQNNGV. The CDR3 region is CASSPTGLAGDNEQFF. As DNA, the CDR3 is TGTGCCAGCAGCCCTACGGGACTAGCGGGGGACAATGAGCAGTTCTTC.

The V and J genes are TRBV6-1 and TRBJ1-1; no clear D. CDR3 length equals 14 residues. V was cut by 5 bases and J by 2 bases, with 12 bases left in between. Per the germline V gene, CDR1 is MNHNS and CDR2 is SASEGT. The chain's CDR3 is CASSFGRINTEAFF. The CDR3 region has the DNA TGTGCCAGCAGTTTCGGACGGATCAACACTGAAGCTTTCTTT.

Of note for this clone: At one end the junction does not follow the germline gene, possibly because of a read error. The chain couples TRBV6-6 to TRBJ2-7, with TRBD1 matching 8 bases. The germline CDR1 and CDR2 sequences are MNHNY and SVGAGI (reference sequence). The CDR3 is made up of 14 amino acids. CDR3 in DNA: TGTGCCAGCAGCGGGACAGGTGGCCTCAACGATCAGTACTTC. Translation: CASSGTGGLNDQYF.

The chain carries TRBV4-3 and TRBJ2-7; 7 bases align to TRBD1. This CDR3 is built from 14 residues. Germline CDR1 LGHNA, CDR2 YSLEER. Trimming cost V 3 bases and J 2 bases; bases outside gene matches: 4. CDR3 residues: CASSQGQNTYEQYF. The CDR3 DNA reads as TGCGCCAGCAGCCAGGGACAGAATACCTACGAGCAGTACTTC.

The chain employs TRBV27 and TRBJ2-7; TRBD2 agrees at 7 bases. Germline loops: CDR1 MNHEY, CDR2 SMNVEV (reference sequence). The trim removed 4 bases at V and 2 bases at J, leaving 8 bases unmatched. The length of the CDR3 is 15 residues. CDR3 in amino acids: CASSYSGGLTYEQYF. The CDR3 coding sequence is TGTGCCAGCAGTTATTCGGGGGGTTTGACCTACGAGCAGTACTTC.

V and J are TRBV7-6 and TRBJ2-5, with TRBD1 matching over 9 bases. The CDR3 has 15 amino acids. The V gene end was trimmed by 3 bases and the J gene end by 4 bases; junction bases not matched to a gene: 6. CDR1 SGHVS and CDR2 FNYEAQ come from the germline V gene. The CDR3 DNA reads as TGTGCCAGCAGCTTTATACAGGGGGCGGGAGAGACCCAGTACTTC. Amino acids: CASSFIQGAGETQYF.

This clone was detected once. It may be a read error: a sequence one base away is much more abundant. The V call is TRBV29-1, the J call TRBJ2-2; 7 bases map to TRBD2. The CDR3 totals 15 residues. Germline V CDR1 and CDR2: SQVTM, ANQGSEA. Trimming at V came to 1 base and at J to 2 bases, leaving 4 bases not matched to a gene. The CDR3 here is CSVEVAGDNTGELFF. CDR3 in DNA: TGCAGCGTTGAAGTGGCGGGGGATAACACCGGGGAGCTGTTTTTT.

This chain's CDR3 is CASSSPDQGISTGELFF. DNA of the CDR3: TGTGCCAGCAGCTCGCCCGATCAGGGAATCTCAACCGGGGAGCTGTTTTTT. The rearrangement uses TRBV13 and TRBJ2-2; D might be TRBD1 (5 bases). The CDR3 is 17 amino acids. V lost 4 bases to trimming and J lost 5 bases, with 20 bases between them. Germline values: CDR1 PRHDT, CDR2 FYEKMQ (reference sequence).

The sample holds one count of this clone. The V gene is TRBV27, the J gene TRBJ2-7, with 8 bases matching TRBD1. V dropped 4 bases and J dropped 5; count of bases not matched to a gene: 7. The CDR3 has 14 amino acids. Germline CDR1 reads MNHEY; CDR2 reads SMNVEV (reference sequence). The CDR3 sequence is CASSSGTGFNEQYF. CDR3 DNA: TGTGCCAGCAGTTCGGGGACAGGTTTTAACGAGCAGTACTTC.

The V call is TRBV13, the J call TRBJ1-1; D is ambiguous. Germline V CDR1 and CDR2: PRHDT, FYEKMQ (reference sequence). The CDR3 is 16 amino acids. The ends were cut back, 2 bases at V and 1 base at J, with 14 bases in the middle. As DNA, the CDR3 is TGTGCCAGCAGCTTATTCGGCGGGCAGTCGAACACTGAAGCTTTCTTT. Translation: CASSLFGGQSNTEAFF.

The V call is TRBV4-1, the J call TRBJ2-5; D is ambiguous. CDR3 size: 15 residues. Germline CDR1 reads MGHRA; CDR2 reads YSYEKL. Deletions cut 1 base from V and 3 bases from J, with 12 bases between. The CDR3 DNA sequence: TGCGCCAGCAGCCAAGTCTTTTCGACGAAAGAGACCCAGTACTTC. Translation: CASSQVFSTKETQYF.

Turning to this clone: Germline is not matched at one junction end, which may reflect a read error. The sample contains more than one DNA sequence encoding this CDR3. This chain's CDR3 is CASSGRIGGPEAFF. DNA for the CDR3: TGTGCCAGCAGTGGGCGGATCGGGGGCCCTGAAGCCTTCTTT. This chain links TRBV25-1 with TRBJ1-1, with a tentative D call TRBD1 (6 bases). The CDR3 length is 14 residues. Germline CDR1 reads MGHDK; CDR2 reads SYGVNS.

The J gene is TRBJ1-2, the V gene TRBV27, with TRBD1 matching over 8 bases. The CDR3 sequence is 15 residues long. CDR1 and CDR2 from the germline V gene are MNHEY and SMNVEV (reference sequence). V dropped 5 bases and J dropped 4; count of bases not matched to a gene: 9. The CDR3 sequence is CASSNTGGMIYGYTF. The CDR3 DNA is TGTGCCAGCAGTAATACAGGGGGGATGATCTATGGCTACACCTTC.

V gene TRBV19 combines with J gene TRBJ1-1; D is ambiguous. This CDR3 spans 15 amino acids. Per the germline V gene, CDR1 is LNHDA and CDR2 is SQIVND (reference sequence). The ends were cut back, 1 base at V and 2 bases at J, with 11 bases in the middle. The CDR3 DNA sequence: TGTGCCAGTAGTATAGGGTGGGCGGTTAACACTGAAGCTTTCTTT. Translated: CASSIGWAVNTEAFF.

The gene calls are TRBV11-2 and TRBJ1-1; 7 nucleotides agree with TRBD1. The CDR3 has 14 amino acids. With 3 bases clipped from V and 1 base from J, the junction kept 2 bases outside the gene matches. Germline V gene data show CDR1 as SGHAT and CDR2 as FQNNGV. The CDR3 DNA follows: TGTGCCAGCAGCTTTGGGACAGAGAACACTGAAGCTTTCTTT. The encoded protein is CASSFGTENTEAFF.

The V gene is TRBV28, the J gene TRBJ2-7; D unresolved. From germline, CDR1 is MDHEN and CDR2 SYDVKM. CDR3 length: 11 amino acids. V was trimmed by 5 bases and J by 9 bases, leaving 11 bases between them. CDR3 residues: CASSTGVAQYF. The CDR3 DNA reads TGTGCCAGCAGTACCGGAGTAGCGCAGTACTTC.

The chain recombines TRBV7-9 with TRBJ1-3; D is perhaps TRBD1 (5 bases). The CDR3 runs 14 residues. Germline assignment: CDR1 SEHNR and CDR2 FQNEAQ (reference sequence). V lost 5 bases and J 6 bases, leaving 14 bases between the germline ends. In DNA form, the CDR3 reads TGTGCCAGCAGCCCCCCGGTACAGGAAAACACCATATATTTT. Protein sequence: CASSPPVQENTIYF.

V and J are TRBV27 and TRBJ2-3, with 7 bases identical to TRBD1. Trimming took 8 bases from V and 0 from J; bases not matched to a gene: 5. CDR1 and CDR2 (germline): MNHEY, SMNVEV (reference sequence). This CDR3 contains 14 residues. The CDR3 reads CASSMTGSTDTQYF. The CDR3 nucleotides are TGTGCCAGCTCAATGACAGGGAGCACAGATACGCAGTATTTT.

The chain is built from TRBV13 and TRBJ2-5; no firm D call. V lost 5 bases and J lost 5, with 12 bases in between. From germline, CDR1 is PRHDT and CDR2 FYEKMQ (reference sequence). The CDR3 runs 13 residues. CDR3 amino acids: CASSPRSEETQYF. In DNA, the CDR3 is TGTGCCAGCAGCCCTCGGTCCGAGGAGACCCAGTACTTC.

The chain recombines TRBV4-1 with TRBJ2-7; a possible D gene is TRBD2 (5 bases). The germline CDR1 and CDR2 sequences are MGHRA and YSYEKL. V lost 1 base and J lost 2, with 12 bases in between. This CDR3 comprises 15 residues. CDR3 in DNA: TGCGCCAGCAGCCAAGTGGAGGACGGTACCTACGAGCAGTACTTC. It encodes CASSQVEDGTYEQYF.

The V and J genes are TRBV6-5 and TRBJ2-2, with D unclear. Per germline, CDR1 MNHEY and CDR2 SVGAGI. Deletions cut 1 base from V and 1 base from J, with 7 bases between. This CDR3 has 15 amino acids. The DNA of the CDR3 is TGTGCCAGCAGTTACTTCGGTGAGAACACCGGGGAGCTGTTTTTT. Protein product: CASSYFGENTGELFF.

The chain employs TRBV7-6 and TRBJ2-7; D is ambiguous. Germline values: CDR1 SGHVS, CDR2 FNYEAQ. Trimming pared 1 base from V and 4 bases from J, leaving 8 bases between. The CDR3 contains 13 residues. The CDR3 region has the DNA TGTGCCAGCAGCTTAGAGGGCTGGTACGAGCAGTACTTC. Residues: CASSLEGWYEQYF.

This clone was seen once. The V and J genes are TRBV27 and TRBJ2-7; D assignment may be TRBD1 or TRBD2 (6 bases each). The CDR3 contains 14 residues. CDR1 and CDR2 from the germline V gene are MNHEY and SMNVEV (reference sequence). V lost 6 bases and J lost 5, with 17 bases in between. This CDR3 reads CASSFMWGADEQYF. DNA of the CDR3: TGTGCCAGCAGCTTTATGTGGGGGGCGGACGAGCAGTACTTC.

The chain couples TRBV7-2 to TRBJ2-1, with unresolved D. Trimming stripped 7 bases from V and 0 bases from J, with 10 bases between. The CDR3 runs to 14 residues. Germline CDR1 and CDR2: SGHTA and FQGNSA. The CDR3 reads CASIPRSSYNEQFF. In DNA, the CDR3 is TGTGCCAGCATACCCCGGAGCTCCTACAATGAGCAGTTCTTC.